This T cell receptor beta chain was recovered during a study of blood T cell repertoires in COVID-19. Looking at the study overall: The United States, Italy and Spain provided the acute and convalescent COVID-19 samples.

The CDR3 totals 16 residues. Clones were sequenced by immunoSEQ multiplex PCR, and TCRdb holds only the in-frame ones, with some missing. The table has 55,000 to 90,000 clones, more than 85% seen once. The chain combines TRBV21-1 with TRBJ2-3; TRBD1 is taken as the D call from the table, unchecked against the DNA. TRBV21-1 constitutes a pseudogene. This TCR came from an older man with active COVID-19. Sample: peripheral blood. The CDR3 coding sequence is TGTGCCAGCACCCCTCCGGGCAGGGGGAAAACAGATACGCAGTATTTT. Its translation: CASTPPGRGKTDTQYF.